The entry that follows covers one TCR beta chain sequence. Its antigen remains unidentified. This likely comes from a read error, as the CDR3 has no conserved phenylalanine or tryptophan at its end. CDR1 is SQVTM and CDR2 is ANQGSEA in the germline V gene. CDR3 length: 12 amino acids. With 4 bases removed from V and 1 base from J, the gap between germline ends came to 7 bases. Unique molecular identifiers had been added to the TCR beta cDNA libraries. TCRdb redid the calling of the PCR reads with MiXCR, one entry per CDR3 protein. The profile shows about 430,000 distinct CDR3 sequences, 30% to 45% of them singletons. This sample is drawn from a study of post-analysis software for immune sequencing data. Study-level information: The patients showed relapsing-remitting, secondary progressive and progressive-relapsing multiple sclerosis courses.

Broader study findings: Analysis by F measure revealed that same-batch samples clustered strongly together. When compared against controls, multiple sclerosis patients showed significantly lower normalized Chao1 diversity. About five TRBV segments appeared more often in patients than in controls, and TRBV5-6, TRBV5-1 and TRBV20-1 were among these.

Input material: blood. This TCR was sampled from a girl aged 2-10 years with multiple sclerosis. V and J are TRBV29-1 and TRBJ1-1; no definite D call. Written as DNA, the CDR3 is TGCAGCGTTGTCGGAGGGAACACTGAAGCTTTCTGT. This codes for CSVVGGNTEAFC.